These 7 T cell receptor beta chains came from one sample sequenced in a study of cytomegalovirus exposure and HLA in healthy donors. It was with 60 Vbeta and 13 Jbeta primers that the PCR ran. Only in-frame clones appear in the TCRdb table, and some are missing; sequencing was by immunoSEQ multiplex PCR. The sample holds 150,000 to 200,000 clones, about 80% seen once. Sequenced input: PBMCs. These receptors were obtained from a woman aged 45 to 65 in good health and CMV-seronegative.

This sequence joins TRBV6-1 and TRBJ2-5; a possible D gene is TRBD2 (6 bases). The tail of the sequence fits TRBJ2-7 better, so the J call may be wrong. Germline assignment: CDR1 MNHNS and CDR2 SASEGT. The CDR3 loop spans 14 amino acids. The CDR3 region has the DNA TGTGCCAGCAGCACGGGCGGGACGACCTACGAGCAGTACTTC. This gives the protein CASSTGGTTYEQYF.

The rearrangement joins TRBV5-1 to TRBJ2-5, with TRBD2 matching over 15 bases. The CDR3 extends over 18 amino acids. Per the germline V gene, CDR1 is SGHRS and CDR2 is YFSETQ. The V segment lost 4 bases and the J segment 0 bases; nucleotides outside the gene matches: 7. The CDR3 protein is CASSTPGTSGRYQETQYF. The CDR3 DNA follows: TGCGCCAGCAGCACCCCCGGGACTAGCGGGAGGTACCAAGAGACCCAGTACTTC.

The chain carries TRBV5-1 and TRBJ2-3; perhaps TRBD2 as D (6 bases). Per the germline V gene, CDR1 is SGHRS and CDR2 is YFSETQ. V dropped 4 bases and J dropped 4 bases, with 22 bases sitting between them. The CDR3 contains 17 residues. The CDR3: CASSLLEKGPGADTQYF. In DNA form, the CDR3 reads TGCGCCAGCAGCCTCCTGGAGAAGGGGCCGGGGGCAGATACGCAGTATTTT.

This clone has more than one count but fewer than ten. In DNA, the CDR3 is TGTGCCAGCAGGCTGGCTAGGAGGGCCTATTACAATGAGCAGTTCTTC. As protein: CASRLARRAYYNEQFF. The rearrangement uses TRBV14 and TRBJ2-1, with D perhaps TRBD2 (6 bases). The CDR3 totals 16 residues. In germline, CDR1 is SGHDN, CDR2 FVKESK. The V end was cut by 6 bases, the J end by 4 bases, with 19 bases between.

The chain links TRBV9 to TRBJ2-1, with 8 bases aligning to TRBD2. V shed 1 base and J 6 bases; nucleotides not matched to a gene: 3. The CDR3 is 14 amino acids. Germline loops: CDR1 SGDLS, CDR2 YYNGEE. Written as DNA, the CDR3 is TGTGCCAGCAGCGTATCGGGGGGGCTCAATGAGCAGTTCTTC. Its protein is CASSVSGGLNEQFF.

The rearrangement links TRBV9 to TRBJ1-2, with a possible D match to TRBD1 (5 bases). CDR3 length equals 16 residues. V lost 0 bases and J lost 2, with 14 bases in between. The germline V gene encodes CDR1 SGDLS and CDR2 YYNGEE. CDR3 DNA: TGTGCCAGCAGCGTAGAGGGGCAGGGCCCGAACTATGGCTACACCTTC. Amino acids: CASSVEGQGPNYGYTF.

The CDR3 protein is CASSVNQETQYF. Here the CDR3 DNA reads TGTGCCAGCAGCGTCAACCAAGAGACCCAGTACTTC. The V call is TRBV9, the J call TRBJ2-5; D is ambiguous. The V gene's germline CDR1 is SGDLS and CDR2 YYNGEE. The CDR3 loop spans 12 amino acids. Deletions cut 2 bases from V and 0 bases from J, with 2 bases between.